This T cell receptor (beta chain) was identified in a study of blood T cell repertoires in COVID-19. Study context: The United States, Italy and Spain were the sources of the acute and convalescent COVID-19 samples. PBMCs, B-cell-depleted T cells, or T cells were the source of the cDNA or gDNA that made up the material.

V lost 1 base and J lost 6, with 9 bases in between. The germline CDR1 and CDR2 sequences are KGHSH and LQKENI. The CDR3 sequence is 13 residues long. As originally analysed: Amplified reference gene primers provided the basis for estimating nucleated cell counts. Data came from immunoSEQ multiplex PCR; TCRdb stores just in-frame clones and leaves some out. That table is the source of V, J and clone size, and D and trimming were worked out from the DNA. The repertoire includes 350,000 or so clones, 90% of them detected once, and 6.5% to 8% sits in the top ten. The rearrangement joins TRBV18 to TRBJ1-1, with D perhaps TRBD1 (5 bases). The specimen sequenced was peripheral blood. The clonotype comes from a man aged 18 to 30 with active or convalescent COVID-19. Here the CDR3 reads CASSPLRAPEAFF. CDR3 nucleotide sequence: TGTGCCAGCTCACCACTCAGGGCTCCTGAAGCTTTCTTT.